This TCR beta chain came from a study of blood T cell repertoires in COVID-19. In the study overall: COVID-19 samples, acute and convalescent, were from the United States, Italy and Spain.

This CDR3 is built from 12 residues. The germline V and J ends were trimmed by 6 bases and 5 bases, with 9 bases remaining between them. CDR1 and CDR2 from the germline V gene are MNHEY and SMNVEV (reference sequence). All enrollees were roughly 18 to 90 years old and from under 25 US areas. In the study's own analysis: For nucleated cells, counts were estimated from reference gene primer amplification. Clones were read by immunoSEQ multiplex PCR, and TCRdb kept only the in-frame ones, dropping some. V and J calls and clone size are those listed in that table; D and trimming were worked out from the DNA. Here the sample spans approximately 180,000 clones, more than 80% being singletons.

The V call is TRBV27, the J call TRBJ2-3; D remains unclear. The sequence derives from a man aged 40-49 years who had recovered from COVID-19. Sequencing was done on a sample of PBMCs or T cells enriched from blood (not recorded which). The chain's CDR3 is CASSLRGDTQYF. The CDR3 region has the DNA TGTGCCAGCAGCCTCCGAGGAGATACGCAGTATTTT.